The next 21 T cell receptor beta chains were all read from a single sample in a study of blood T cell repertoires in COVID-19. The repertoire was sequenced with immunoSEQ multiplex PCR; TCRdb's copy has only in-frame clones and lacks some. This sample has about 30,000 clones, with just under 95% found just once. The sample taken for sequencing was peripheral blood. Receptor source: a human donor with active COVID-19. The donor label of this sample is uncertain.

For the CDR3, the DNA is TGTGCCAGCCACGGTCGGGGGGCTAATGAGCAGTTCTTC. Amino acids: CASHGRGANEQFF. The chain has TRBV2 and TRBJ2-1; D perhaps matches TRBD2 (7 bases). This CDR3 is 13 amino acids long. V lost 8 bases to trimming and J lost 7 bases, with 15 bases between them. The germline CDR1 and CDR2 sequences are SNHLY and FYNNEI.

The chain couples TRBV6-6 to TRBJ1-5; 7 positions agree with TRBD1. V gave up 2 bases and J gave up 6 bases; unmatched junction bases: 4. This CDR3 region has 14 residues. Germline assignment: CDR1 MNHNY and CDR2 SVGAGI (reference sequence). CDR3 protein: CASSYRPGGQPQHF. CDR3 coding DNA: TGTGCCAGCAGTTACCGGCCAGGGGGTCAGCCCCAGCATTTT.

V gene TRBV19 combines with J gene TRBJ1-5, with a weak D call TRBD1 (6 bases). From germline, CDR1 is LNHDA and CDR2 SQIVND (reference sequence). The CDR3 is 15 residues long. Trimming took off 4 bases at V and 0 bases at J, with 10 bases between the two ends. DNA for the CDR3: TGTGCCAGTAGTACAGGACAGAATAGCAATCAGCCCCAGCATTTT. It yields the protein CASSTGQNSNQPQHF.

The rearrangement uses TRBV19 and TRBJ1-5; D perhaps matches TRBD1 (5 bases). The CDR3 runs to 15 residues. Trimming removed 1 base from V and 7 bases from J, with 14 bases in between. Germline CDR1 is LNHDA and CDR2 is SQIVND (reference sequence). CDR3 nucleotide sequence: TGTGCCAGTAGTATAGGAAGGGGTGGGGGGCAGCCCCAGCATTTT. It yields the protein CASSIGRGGGQPQHF.

This chain joins TRBV6-5 and TRBJ2-5, with TRBD1 matching over 9 bases. CDR1 is MNHEY, CDR2 SVGAGI, per germline. There are 15 residues in the CDR3. The junction had 3 bases not matched to a gene; V was cut back by 0 bases and J by 4 bases. CDR3 DNA sequence: TGTGCCAGCAGTTACTCGACAGGGGGAGGAGAGACCCAGTACTTC. Translation: CASSYSTGGGETQYF.

The chain couples TRBV19 to TRBJ2-1; D unresolved. This CDR3 is 14 amino acids long. Germline V CDR1 and CDR2: LNHDA, SQIVND (reference sequence). Trimming took 6 bases from V and 0 from J, leaving 9 bases between them. The CDR3 loop reads CASRNPSSYNEQFF. The CDR3 DNA follows: TGTGCCAGTAGAAATCCGAGCTCCTACAATGAGCAGTTCTTC.

J is TRBJ2-5 and V is TRBV29-1, with 7 bases matching TRBD2. Germline CDR1 is SQVTM and CDR2 is ANQGSEA. The CDR3 length is 12 residues. V gave up 7 bases and J gave up 3 bases; unmatched junction bases: 5. CDR3 bases: TGCAGCGGACTAGCAGATAAAGAGACCCAGTACTTC. As protein: CSGLADKETQYF. Full variable domain (remainder filled in from reference TRBV29-1 and TRBJ2-5): SAVISQKPSRDICQRGTSLTIQCQVDSQVTMMFWYRQQPGQSLTLIATANQGSEATYESGFVIDKFPISRPNLTFSTLTVSNMSPEDSSIYLCSGLADKETQYFGPGTRLLVL.

The chain carries TRBV20-1 and TRBJ1-1; D gene unclear. Germline-derived CDR1 and CDR2 are DFQATT and SNEGSKA (reference sequence). Trimming shortened V by 3 bases and J by 1 base, and 12 bases separated the two germline ends. This CDR3 contains 14 residues. CDR3 amino acids: CSASGVPGNTEAFF. The DNA of the CDR3 is TGCAGTGCTAGTGGAGTGCCGGGGAACACTGAAGCTTTCTTT.

CDR3 coding DNA: TGTGCCTGGAGCCAGAGGACTAGCGGGAGGTACGAGCAGTACTTC. Amino acid sequence: CAWSQRTSGRYEQYF. J is TRBJ2-7 and V is TRBV30; 14 nucleotides line up with TRBD2. The ends lost 3 bases at V and 4 bases at J; junction bases unmatched: 5. This CDR3 is built from 15 residues. Germline V gene data show CDR1 as GTSNPN and CDR2 as SVGIG (reference sequence).

The rearrangement links TRBV7-9 to TRBJ2-4; tentative D call: TRBD1 (6 bases). Germline V gene sequence: CDR1 SEHNR, CDR2 FQNEAQ (reference sequence). This CDR3 is 16 amino acids long. V lost 1 base and J lost 0, with 10 bases in between. CDR3 coding DNA: TGTGCCAGCAGCTTAGGGACAGAGATAGCCAAAAACATTCAGTACTTC. This codes for CASSLGTEIAKNIQYF.

The chain joins TRBV6-6 to TRBJ1-1, with 8 nucleotides matching TRBD1. V lost 6 bases and J lost 2; bases outside the gene matches: 5. The germline V gene encodes CDR1 MNHNY and CDR2 SVGAGI (reference sequence). The CDR3 is made up of 14 amino acids. The CDR3 DNA is TGTGCCAGCAGGAACAGGGGGATAAACACTGAAGCTTTCTTT. Encoded protein: CASRNRGINTEAFF.

This chain links TRBV7-9 with TRBJ1-6, with D possibly TRBD1 on 6 matching bases. The CDR3 contains 13 residues. V was cut by 5 bases and J by 15 bases, with 17 bases left in between. Germline values: CDR1 SEHNR, CDR2 FQNEAQ (reference sequence). CDR3 sequence reads: CASSTRTDYDLHF. In DNA form, the CDR3 reads TGTGCCAGCAGCACTAGGACAGACTATGACCTCCACTTT.

The chain recombines TRBV3-1 (or the pseudogene TRBV3-2) with TRBJ2-7, with 8 bases identical to TRBD2. CDR1 and CDR2 from the germline V gene are LGHDT and YNNKEL (reference sequence). J gave up 7 bases and V 1 base, and 12 bases lay outside the gene matches. There are 16 residues in the CDR3. The DNA for the CDR3 is TGTGCCAGCAGCCAAGTTAGGTTCTTGCGGGAGGTAGAGCAGTACTTC. The encoded protein is CASSQVRFLREVEQYF.

This chain links TRBV18 with TRBJ2-2; 9 positions agree with TRBD2. Germline loops: CDR1 KGHSH, CDR2 LQKENI. The CDR3 is 15 amino acids. V dropped 3 bases and J dropped 5; count of bases not matched to a gene: 4. CDR3 bases: TGTGCCAGCTCACCCTATACTAGCGGGACCGGGGAGCTGTTTTTT. Translating it yields CASSPYTSGTGELFF.

This clone showed up just a few times. The rearrangement links TRBV15 to TRBJ1-3, with D unclear. Between the trimmed V and J ends, which lost 6 bases and 0 bases, there was a span of 12 bases. The CDR3 loop spans 15 amino acids. CDR1 and CDR2 (germline): LNHNV, YYDKDF (reference sequence). CDR3 in DNA: TGTGCCACCAGACGTGACAAGGCCTCTGGAAACACCATATATTTT. This encodes CATRRDKASGNTIYF.

The chain uses TRBV9 and TRBJ2-7; 10 nucleotides match TRBD2. This CDR3 contains 15 residues. Trimming cost V 3 bases and J 3 bases; bases outside gene matches: 6. CDR1 is SGDLS, CDR2 YYNGEE, per germline. Here the CDR3 reads CASSAGLAEGYEQYF. CDR3 coding DNA: TGTGCCAGCAGCGCAGGACTAGCGGAGGGCTACGAGCAGTACTTC.

V and J are TRBV7-2 and TRBJ2-1; D call uncertain. The CDR3 totals 11 residues. Looked up from germline, CDR1 is SGHTA and CDR2 is FQGNSA. Trimming pared 4 bases from V and 6 bases from J, leaving 4 bases between. The CDR3 here is CASSSLNEQFF. In nucleotides, the CDR3 is TGTGCCAGCAGCTCTCTCAATGAGCAGTTCTTC. The complete variable domain, with remaining parts taken from reference TRBV7-2 and TRBJ2-1, reads GAGVSQSPSNKVTEKGKDVELRCDPISGHTALYWYRQSLGQGLEFLIYFQGNSAPDKSGLPSDRFSAERTGGSVSTLTIQRTQQEDSAVYLCASSSLNEQFFGPGTRLTVL.

The V gene is TRBV29-1, the J gene TRBJ2-7, with TRBD1 matching 10 bases. V trimming: 4 bases; J trimming: 5 bases; junction bases outside the gene matches: 14. CDR3 length equals 16 residues. Germline V gives CDR1 SQVTM, CDR2 ANQGSEA. The chain's CDR3 is CSVVDRGRGGRDEQYF. The CDR3 DNA is TGCAGCGTTGTAGACAGGGGGCGCGGTGGAAGAGACGAGCAGTACTTC.

The V and J genes are TRBV27 and TRBJ1-5; D possibly corresponds to TRBD1 (5 bases). Looked up from germline, CDR1 is MNHEY and CDR2 is SMNVEV (reference sequence). V lost 0 bases and J lost 7, with 10 bases in between. The CDR3 length is 14 residues. CDR3 in amino acids: CASSLSRETQPQHF. CDR3 coding DNA: TGTGCCAGCAGTTTATCCAGGGAAACCCAGCCCCAGCATTTT.

The rearrangement links TRBV5-4 to TRBJ1-1; D perhaps matches TRBD1 (5 bases). The CDR3 runs to 15 residues. V was pared by 0 bases and J by 4 bases, with 13 bases between. Per germline, CDR1 SGHNT and CDR2 YYREEE (reference sequence). The CDR3 bases are TGTGCCAGCAGCTTGGCCCTCGGGGGAGGCACTGAAGCTTTCTTT. Residues: CASSLALGGGTEAFF.

The gene calls are TRBV15 and TRBJ2-1; TRBD2 agrees at 9 bases. This CDR3 has 14 amino acids. Germline CDR1 reads LNHNV; CDR2 reads YYDKDF (reference sequence). V lost 4 bases to trimming and J lost 10 bases; unmatched junction nucleotides: 8. The CDR3 sequence: CATSIGLAREEQFF. The CDR3 DNA sequence: TGTGCCACCAGCATAGGACTAGCGAGGGAGGAGCAGTTCTTC.